These 21 T cell receptor beta chains were all obtained from the same sample, sequenced in a study of blood T cells in healthy people across ages. A sample-barcoded 5' primer and a J-beta primer mix were used in a second PCR of roughly 7 to 11 cycles. TCRdb re-analysed the 5' RACE reads in MiXCR, keeping a single row per CDR3 protein. Of over 1,200,000 distinct CDR3 sequences detected, 59% appear once; the ten largest clones hold roughly 7%. The sequenced material came from blood. The receptor source for this set is a man younger than 30 in good health.

This clonotype was counted between two and nine times. This CDR3 reads CASSPPLVGGETQYF. CDR3 nucleotide sequence: TGTGCCAGCAGCCCCCCCCTTGTAGGGGGAGAAACCCAGTACTTC. The V and J genes are TRBV3-1 and TRBJ2-5; D might be TRBD1 (6 bases). The CDR3 length is 15 residues. Germline V gene sequence: CDR1 LGHDT, CDR2 YNNKEL (reference sequence). V was cut by 4 bases and J by 8 bases, with 20 bases left in between.

The chain recombines TRBV10-3 with TRBJ1-2; 8 bases agree with TRBD1. The CDR3 is 15 residues long. J gave up 3 bases and V 2 bases, and 5 bases lay outside the gene matches. Per the germline V gene, CDR1 is ENHRY and CDR2 is SYGVKD. The CDR3 region is CAISEPVDRDYGYTF. The DNA of the CDR3 is TGTGCCATCAGTGAGCCAGTGGACAGGGACTATGGCTACACCTTC.

The V call is TRBV4-1, the J call TRBJ2-4, with D possibly TRBD1 on 5 matching bases. With the DNA end fitting TRBJ2-7 better, the J assignment may be wrong. The CDR3 runs to 15 residues. Germline lookup yields CDR1 MGHRA and CDR2 YSYEKL. This chain's CDR3 is CASSQDPTVSNEQYF. As DNA, the CDR3 is TGCGCCAGCAGCCAAGATCCGACAGTCTCTAACGAGCAGTACTTC.

The chain joins TRBV3-1 to TRBJ1-2; D perhaps matches TRBD1 (5 bases). V lost 2 bases to trimming and J lost 7 bases, with 11 bases between them. The CDR3 has 13 amino acids. Germline-derived CDR1 and CDR2 are LGHDT and YNNKEL (reference sequence). The CDR3 nucleotides read TGTGCCAGCAGCCAATCCCGGGACGGTGGCTACACCTTC. Its protein is CASSQSRDGGYTF.

The chain recombines TRBV29-1 with TRBJ2-3; D possibly matches TRBD1 or TRBD2 (5 bases each). The germline V gene encodes CDR1 SQVTM and CDR2 ANQGSEA. The length of the CDR3 is 14 residues. The V gene lost 0 bases and the J gene lost 1 base, with 8 bases spanning the gap. The CDR3 nucleotides are TGCAGCGTTGAAGATGGGGACGGCACAGATACGCAGTATTTT. Translation: CSVEDGDGTDTQYF.

V and J are TRBV28 and TRBJ2-7; D is possibly TRBD1 or TRBD2 (5 bases each). The CDR3 has 17 amino acids. Germline V gives CDR1 MDHEN, CDR2 SYDVKM. V lost 5 bases to trimming and J lost 0 bases, with 20 bases between them. The CDR3: CASSPGASFQSSYEQYF. The DNA of the CDR3 is TGTGCCAGCAGTCCCGGGGCTAGCTTCCAGAGCTCCTACGAGCAGTACTTC.

This clonotype appeared a few times. CDR3 coding DNA: TGCGCCAGCAGCCAAGATTATGGGGCCACTCTTCTAACCTACGAGCAGTACTTC. Translation gives CASSQDYGATLLTYEQYF. The chain carries TRBV4-1 and TRBJ2-7, with a weak D call TRBD1 (5 bases). This CDR3 has 18 amino acids. Germline lookup yields CDR1 MGHRA and CDR2 YSYEKL. V dropped 0 bases and J dropped 2 bases, with 20 bases sitting between them.

To note about this clonotype: One end of the junction does not line up with germline, which may come from a read error. The rearrangement uses TRBV5-1 and TRBJ2-7; perhaps TRBD2 as D (6 bases). This CDR3 region has 13 residues. Germline CDR1 is SGHRS and CDR2 is YFSETQ. CDR3 bases: TGCGCCAGCAACTTGGCGGGAAACTACGAGCAGTACTTC. Amino acids: CASNLAGNYEQYF.

This clonotype was picked up a small number of times. The genes are TRBV29-1 and TRBJ2-5; perhaps D is TRBD1 or TRBD2 (5 bases each). The DNA end lines up better with TRBJ2-7; the J call may be wrong. CDR3 size: 14 residues. Germline values: CDR1 SQVTM, CDR2 ANQGSEA. DNA of the CDR3: TGCAGCGTTGAAGACCGGGACGGGACCTACGAGCAGTACTTC. It codes for CSVEDRDGTYEQYF.

The chain has TRBV20-1 and TRBJ1-6; D unclear. The CDR3 is made up of 16 amino acids. Germline loops: CDR1 DFQATT, CDR2 SNEGSKA (reference sequence). Trimming shortened V by 1 base and J by 7 bases, and 17 bases separated the two germline ends. The CDR3 nucleotides are TGCAGTGCTAGAGTAGAGAGTCCAGGAGGAAATTCACCCCTCCACTTT. Residues: CSARVESPGGNSPLHF.

This sequence joins TRBV12-3 or TRBV12-4 and TRBJ1-1, with 9 bases that match TRBD1. This CDR3 has 14 amino acids. V gave up 2 bases and J gave up 4 bases; unmatched junction bases: 2. The CDR3 sequence is CASSLKTGGTEAFF. The CDR3 DNA sequence: TGTGCCAGCAGTTTAAAGACAGGGGGCACTGAAGCTTTCTTT.

The chain is built from TRBV15 and TRBJ1-1; D call uncertain. Trimming cost V 5 bases and J 0 bases, with 10 bases left between them. The CDR3 is made up of 14 amino acids. Germline V gives CDR1 LNHNV, CDR2 YYDKDF (reference sequence). CDR3 bases: TGTGCCACCAGCGGCAGAGAAATGAACACTGAAGCTTTCTTT. Translated, it gives CATSGREMNTEAFF. Full variable domain (missing parts from reference TRBV15 and TRBJ1-1): DAMVIQNPRYQVTQFGKPVTLSCSQTLNHNVMYWYQQKSSQAPKLLFHYYDKDFNNEADTPDNFQSRRPNTSFCFLDIRSPGLGDTAMYLCATSGREMNTEAFFGQGTRLTVV.

The chain links TRBV4-2 to TRBJ2-1; 10 bases agree with TRBD2. With the DNA end fitting TRBJ2-7 better, the J assignment may be wrong. This CDR3 spans 14 amino acids. CDR1 is LGHNA and CDR2 is YNFKEQ in the germline V gene. Here the CDR3 reads CASSQSGRDHEQYF. The DNA of the CDR3 is TGTGCCAGCAGCCAGAGCGGGAGGGACCACGAGCAGTACTTC.

J is TRBJ2-1 and V is TRBV7-9, with TRBD2 matching over 11 bases. The CDR3 has 16 residues. Trimming cost V 5 bases and J 4 bases; bases outside gene matches: 7. CDR1 is SEHNR and CDR2 is FQNEAQ in the germline V gene (reference sequence). CDR3 DNA sequence: TGTGCCAGCAGCCCGACTCTAGCGGGGGGATACAATGAGCAGTTCTTC. Its translation is CASSPTLAGGYNEQFF.

The J gene is TRBJ2-7, the V gene TRBV6-5; tentatively, D is TRBD2 (6 bases). Germline values: CDR1 MNHEY, CDR2 SVGAGI. CDR3 length: 11 residues. Trimming left V 7 bases short and J 6 bases short, with 10 bases between. The CDR3 sequence is CASTAGIEQYF. DNA for the CDR3: TGTGCCAGCACCGCGGGGATCGAGCAGTACTTC.

V and J are TRBV20-1 and TRBJ2-7; possibly TRBD2 for D (7 bases). This CDR3 region has 16 residues. With 7 bases removed from V and 0 bases from J, the gap between germline ends came to 22 bases. Germline CDR1 is DFQATT and CDR2 is SNEGSKA (reference sequence). For the CDR3, the DNA is TGCAGTGGCGCACCCGGGGGGCGGGAGAGCTCCTACGAGCAGTACTTC. Its translation: CSGAPGGRESSYEQYF.

This sequence joins TRBV7-7 and TRBJ2-3; 10 bases map to TRBD2. Trimming took 3 bases from V and 3 from J; bases not matched to a gene: 3. The CDR3 has 15 residues. Germline V gives CDR1 SSHAT, CDR2 FNYEAQ (reference sequence). The CDR3 coding sequence is TGTGCCAGCAGCTTGACTAGCGGGCGGACAGATACGCAGTATTTT. This translates into CASSLTSGRTDTQYF.

The rearrangement uses TRBV28 and TRBJ1-5; 9 bases are a match to TRBD1. The V segment lost 5 bases and the J segment 7 bases; nucleotides outside the gene matches: 6. Germline CDR1 is MDHEN and CDR2 is SYDVKM. CDR3 length: 14 amino acids. The CDR3 loop reads CASSTGQGRQPQHF. In DNA form, the CDR3 reads TGTGCCAGCAGTACAGGACAGGGGAGACAGCCCCAGCATTTT.

This clonotype showed up just a few times. V is TRBV4-2 and J is TRBJ1-2; the D is unclear. Trimming stripped 0 bases from V and 5 bases from J, with 10 bases between. Germline CDR1 LGHNA, CDR2 YNFKEQ. The CDR3 runs to 14 residues. CDR3 sequence reads: CASSQENMLYGYTF. The CDR3 DNA reads as TGTGCCAGCAGCCAAGAAAACATGCTGTATGGCTACACCTTC.

V gene TRBV4-2 combines with J gene TRBJ1-1; 7 nucleotides line up with TRBD1. The CDR3 is made up of 12 amino acids. Trimming cost V 2 bases and J 8 bases; bases outside gene matches: 2. The germline V gene has CDR1 LGHNA and CDR2 YNFKEQ. In DNA, the CDR3 is TGTGCCAGCAGCCAACCGGGACAGGAAGCTTTCTTT. Translated, it gives CASSQPGQEAFF.

J is TRBJ2-7 and V is TRBV5-1; D gene ambiguous. Germline assignment: CDR1 SGHRS and CDR2 YFSETQ. The CDR3 has 16 amino acids. V was cut by 0 bases and J by 6 bases, with 19 bases left in between. The CDR3 DNA reads as TGCGCCAGCAGCTTGGCCGGATACAATACTCTCCGCGAGCAGTACTTC. Its translation: CASSLAGYNTLREQYF.